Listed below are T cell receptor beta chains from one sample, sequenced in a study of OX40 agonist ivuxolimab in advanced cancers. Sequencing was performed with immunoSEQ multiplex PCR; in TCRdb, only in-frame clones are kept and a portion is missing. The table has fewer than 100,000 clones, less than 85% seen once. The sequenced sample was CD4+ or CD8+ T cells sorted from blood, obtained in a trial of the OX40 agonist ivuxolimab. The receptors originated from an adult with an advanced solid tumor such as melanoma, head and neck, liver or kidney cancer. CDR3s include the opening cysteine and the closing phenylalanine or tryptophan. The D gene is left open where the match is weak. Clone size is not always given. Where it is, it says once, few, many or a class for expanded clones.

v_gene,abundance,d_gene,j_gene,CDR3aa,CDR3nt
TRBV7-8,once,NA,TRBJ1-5,CASSTQGWNQPQHF,TGTGCCAGCAGCACCCAGGGTTGGAATCAGCCCCAGCATTTT
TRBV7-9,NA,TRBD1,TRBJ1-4,CASSDDRGREKLFF,TGTGCCAGCAGCGACGACAGGGGCAGGGAAAAACTGTTTTTT
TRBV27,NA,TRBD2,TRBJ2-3,CASSLSASGVVDTQYF,TGTGCCAGCAGTTTATCGGCTAGCGGGGTGGTAGATACGCAGTATTTT
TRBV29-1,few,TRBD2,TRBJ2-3,CSVEDRGGTGPPDTQYF,TGCAGCGTTGAAGATCGGGGAGGGACGGGGCCTCCCGATACGCAGTATTTT
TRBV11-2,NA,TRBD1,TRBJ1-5,CASSRGGQGAGSNQPQHF,TGTGCCAGCAGCCGTGGGGGGCAGGGGGCTGGTAGCAATCAGCCCCAGCATTTT
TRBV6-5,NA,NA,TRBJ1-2,CASSHQEGDGYTF,TGTGCCAGCAGCCACCAGGAGGGCGATGGCTACACCTTC
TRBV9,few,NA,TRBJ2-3,CASSVDLGPSTDTQYF,TGTGCCAGCAGCGTAGATTTGGGGCCTTCCACAGATACGCAGTATTTT
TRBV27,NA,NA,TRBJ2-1,CASSSRMNRNEQFF,TGTGCCAGCAGTTCCAGGATGAACCGGAATGAGCAGTTCTTC
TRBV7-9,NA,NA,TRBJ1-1,CASSFGTNTEAFF,TGTGCCAGCAGCTTTGGGACGAACACTGAAGCTTTCTTT
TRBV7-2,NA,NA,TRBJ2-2,CASSPAVIRTGELFF,TGTGCCAGCAGCCCCGCCGTAATTAGGACCGGGGAGCTGTTTTTT
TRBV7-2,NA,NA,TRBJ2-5,CASSLAAGYQETQYF,TGTGCCAGCAGCTTAGCGGCAGGGTACCAAGAGACCCAGTACTTC
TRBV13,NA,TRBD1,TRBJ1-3,CASSPRGSGNTIYF,TGTGCCAGCAGCCCCAGGGGGTCTGGAAACACCATATATTTT
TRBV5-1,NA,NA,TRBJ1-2,CASSPGRGRVDGYTF,TGCGCCAGCAGCCCGGGCAGGGGCCGCGTTGATGGCTACACCTTC
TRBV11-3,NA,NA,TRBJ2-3,CASSLGGTTDTQYF,TGTGCCAGCTCCCTAGGGGGTACCACAGATACGCAGTATTTT
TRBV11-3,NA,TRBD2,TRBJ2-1,CASSSLSGGGRASNEQFF,TGTGCCAGCAGCTCCCTTAGTGGTGGCGGGAGGGCCTCAAATGAGCAGTTCTTC
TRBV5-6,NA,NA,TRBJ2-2,CASSFITATGELFF,TGTGCCAGCAGTTTTATTACTGCCACCGGGGAGCTGTTTTTT
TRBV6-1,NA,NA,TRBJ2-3,CASTLQYTDTQYF,TGTGCCAGCACTTTACAATACACAGATACGCAGTATTTT
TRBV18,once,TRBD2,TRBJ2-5,CASSPGLAEETQYF,TGTGCCAGCTCACCAGGACTAGCGGAGGAGACCCAGTACTTC
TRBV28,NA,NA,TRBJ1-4,CASSRGGGNEKLFF,TGTGCCAGCAGTCGAGGAGGAGGAAATGAAAAACTGTTTTTT
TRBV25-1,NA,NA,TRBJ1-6,CASSARGGSYNSPLHF,TGTGCCAGCAGTGCTCGGGGGGGGTCCTATAATTCACCCCTCCACTTT
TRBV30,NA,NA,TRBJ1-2,CAWSVPGQANYGYTF,TGTGCCTGGAGTGTTCCAGGGCAAGCTAACTATGGCTACACCTTC
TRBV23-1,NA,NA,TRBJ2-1,CASSLTSNEQFF,TGCGCCAGCAGTCTGACTAGTAATGAGCAGTTCTTC
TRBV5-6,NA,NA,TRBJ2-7,CASTRYGAYEQYF,TGTGCCAGCACTCGATATGGCGCCTACGAGCAGTACTTC
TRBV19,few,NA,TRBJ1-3,CASNTNGGNTIYF,TGTGCCAGCAACACTAACGGTGGAAACACCATATATTTT
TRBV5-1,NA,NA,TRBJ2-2,CASSTRVTVTGELFF,TGCGCCAGCAGCACCCGGGTCACCGTCACCGGGGAGCTGTTTTTT
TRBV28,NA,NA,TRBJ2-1,CASSLYYAGNEQFF,TGTGCCAGCAGTTTATACTATGCCGGGAATGAGCAGTTCTTC
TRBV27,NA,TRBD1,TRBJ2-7,CASSLGQASPYEQYF,TGTGCCAGCAGTTTAGGACAGGCCTCTCCCTACGAGCAGTACTTC
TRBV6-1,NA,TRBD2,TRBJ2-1,CASSVLAGALDEQFF,TGTGCCAGCAGTGTTCTAGCGGGGGCCTTGGATGAGCAGTTCTTC
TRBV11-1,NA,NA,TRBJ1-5,CASSSMLGQPQHF,TGTGCCAGCAGCTCCATGCTGGGTCAGCCCCAGCATTTT
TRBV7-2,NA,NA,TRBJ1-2,CASSMAGALYGYTF,TGTGCCAGCAGCATGGCAGGGGCCCTATATGGCTACACCTTC
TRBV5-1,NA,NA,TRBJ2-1,CASSLGHRDLQHEQFF,TGCGCCAGCAGCTTGGGTCACCGGGACCTCCAGCATGAGCAGTTCTTC
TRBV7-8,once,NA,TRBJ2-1,CASSLRGGRNEQFF,TGTGCCAGCAGCCTTAGAGGGGGGCGGAATGAGCAGTTCTTC
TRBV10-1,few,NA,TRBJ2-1,CASRAGAVDEQFF,TGCGCCAGCAGGGCAGGGGCAGTGGATGAGCAGTTCTTC
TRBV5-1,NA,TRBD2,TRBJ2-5,CASRGLAETQYF,TGCGCCAGCAGGGGACTAGCAGAGACCCAGTACTTC
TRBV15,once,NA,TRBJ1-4,CATSKGAGELRLFF,TGTGCCACCAGTAAGGGTGCGGGAGAACTACGGCTGTTTTTT
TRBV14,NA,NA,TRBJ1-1,CASSRGGRMNTEAFF,TGTGCCAGCAGCCGGGGGGGACGGATGAACACTGAAGCTTTCTTT
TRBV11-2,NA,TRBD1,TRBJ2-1,CASSHYRGSSRNEQFF,TGTGCCAGCAGCCACTACAGGGGGTCCAGTCGCAATGAGCAGTTCTTC
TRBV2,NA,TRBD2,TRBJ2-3,CASSKRSGGSADTQYF,TGTGCCAGCAGTAAACGGAGCGGGGGCTCCGCAGATACGCAGTATTTT